This is a list of T cell receptor beta chains from one sample in a study of shared clonotypes between healthy human individuals. Generated by immunoSEQ multiplex PCR, the TCRdb table keeps only in-frame clones and is missing some. The data contain roughly 590,000 clones, 95% to 96% of them seen just once; the ten biggest clones take up 0.085% to 0.11%. The sample comprised naive CD8+ T cells sorted from blood. All receptors come from a woman between 25 and 40 years old in good health. Each CDR3 is given with its conserved first and last residue. The D gene is left open where the match is weak. A clone size is listed for some rows: how often the clone was seen (once, few, many), or a class if it is expanded.

d_call: .
v_call: TRBV5-6
clone_size: .
j_call: TRBJ2-1
cdr3_nt: TGTGCCAGCAGCCTAACCGGCACTAGCCACAATGAGCAGTTCTTC
cdr3_aa: CASSLTGTSHNEQFF

d_call: TRBD2
v_call: TRBV13
clone_size: .
j_call: TRBJ2-7
cdr3_nt: TGTGCCAGCAGCCCTACTAGCGGGATGGGGGAGCAGTACTTC
cdr3_aa: CASSPTSGMGEQYF

d_call: .
v_call: TRBV27
clone_size: .
j_call: TRBJ1-5
cdr3_nt: TGTGCCAGCAGTAGGGGCAATCAGCCCCAGCATTTT
cdr3_aa: CASSRGNQPQHF

d_call: TRBD1
v_call: TRBV13
clone_size: .
j_call: TRBJ1-5
cdr3_nt: TGTGCCAGCAGCTTAACCCGATCGGACAGGAGCGGTCAGCCCCAGCATTTT
cdr3_aa: CASSLTRSDRSGQPQHF

d_call: .
v_call: TRBV7-2
clone_size: .
j_call: TRBJ2-7
cdr3_nt: TGTGCCAGCAGCCCCGCCTACGAGCAGTACTTC
cdr3_aa: CASSPAYEQYF

d_call: TRBD2
v_call: TRBV4-1
clone_size: .
j_call: TRBJ2-1
cdr3_nt: TGCGCCAGCAGCCTCGGGACTAGCCACTTGGAGCAGTTCTTC
cdr3_aa: CASSLGTSHLEQFF

d_call: .
v_call: TRBV6-1
clone_size: .
j_call: TRBJ2-7
cdr3_nt: TGTGCCAGCAGTGAAGACCAACCCTCCTACGAGCAGTACTTC
cdr3_aa: CASSEDQPSYEQYF

d_call: .
v_call: TRBV29-1
clone_size: once
j_call: TRBJ2-7
cdr3_nt: TGCAGCGTGGTTCCCGGCCAGGGATCCTTGTACTACGAGCAGTACTTC
cdr3_aa: CSVVPGQGSLYYEQYF

d_call: TRBD2
v_call: TRBV10-3
clone_size: .
j_call: TRBJ2-3
cdr3_nt: TGTGCCATCACTAGCGGGGGCACAGATACGCAGTATTTT
cdr3_aa: CAITSGGTDTQYF

d_call: .
v_call: TRBV29-1
clone_size: once
j_call: TRBJ2-1
cdr3_nt: TGCAGCGTTGAAAAGGGGGAGGGGAAGGGCAATGAGCAGTTCTTC
cdr3_aa: CSVEKGEGKGNEQFF

d_call: TRBD1
v_call: TRBV10-1
clone_size: .
j_call: TRBJ1-2
cdr3_nt: TGCGCCAGCTCTTTCCGGGACAGGTGGACTCTTAGCTATGGCTACACCTTC
cdr3_aa: CASSFRDRWTLSYGYTF

d_call: .
v_call: TRBV7-6
clone_size: once
j_call: TRBJ2-5
cdr3_nt: TGTGCCAGCAGCTTCGGGGGGGGTGACAGGGGCTACTTC
cdr3_aa: CASSFGGGDRGYF

d_call: .
v_call: TRBV27
clone_size: .
j_call: TRBJ2-7
cdr3_nt: TGTGCCAGCAGTTTAACACGGGGGTCCTCCTACGAGCAGTACTTC
cdr3_aa: CASSLTRGSSYEQYF

d_call: .
v_call: TRBV2
clone_size: .
j_call: TRBJ2-4
cdr3_nt: TGTGCCAGGGGGACTGTGAAACGGGACATTCAGTACTTC
cdr3_aa: CARGTVKRDIQYF

d_call: TRBD1
v_call: TRBV28
clone_size: .
j_call: TRBJ2-5
cdr3_nt: TGTGCCAGCATTAGATCTTTATTTTTGGGACAGCAAGAGACCCAGTACTTC
cdr3_aa: CASIRSLFLGQQETQYF

d_call: TRBD1
v_call: TRBV10-3
clone_size: .
j_call: TRBJ2-7
cdr3_nt: TGTGCCATCGGTATGGGACAGGGGACGGGCGAGCAGTACTTC
cdr3_aa: CAIGMGQGTGEQYF

d_call: .
v_call: TRBV2
clone_size: .
j_call: TRBJ2-7
cdr3_nt: TGTGCCAGCAGCCCGGTCCCCGGGACGGTAGATTACGAGCAGTACTTC
cdr3_aa: CASSPVPGTVDYEQYF

d_call: .
v_call: TRBV9
clone_size: .
j_call: TRBJ1-5
cdr3_nt: TGTGCCAGCAGCGTATCGGCAGGGAACAATCAGCCCCAGCATTTT
cdr3_aa: CASSVSAGNNQPQHF

d_call: .
v_call: TRBV29-1
clone_size: .
j_call: TRBJ1-2
cdr3_nt: TGCAGCGTTGAGGCCGAGGGCGGCTACACCTTC
cdr3_aa: CSVEAEGGYTF

d_call: TRBD2
v_call: TRBV7-2
clone_size: .
j_call: TRBJ2-1
cdr3_nt: TGTGCCAGCAGCTTAGGAGGGGCGGGAGGCCTAGCGGGTGAGCAGTTCTTC
cdr3_aa: CASSLGGAGGLAGEQFF

d_call: .
v_call: TRBV7-9
clone_size: .
j_call: TRBJ2-4
cdr3_nt: TGTGCCAGCAGCTCCGGGACCGAGGCCCCCAAAAACATTCAGTACTTC
cdr3_aa: CASSSGTEAPKNIQYF

d_call: TRBD1
v_call: TRBV27
clone_size: .
j_call: TRBJ1-6
cdr3_nt: TGTGCCAGCAGTTACAGGGGGCATAATTCACCCCTCCACTTT
cdr3_aa: CASSYRGHNSPLHF

d_call: TRBD2
v_call: TRBV5-4
clone_size: once
j_call: TRBJ2-3
cdr3_nt: TGTGCCAGCAGCTTGCCTAGCGGGGAGCGCGTTAGCACAGATACGCAGTATTTT
cdr3_aa: CASSLPSGERVSTDTQYF

d_call: .
v_call: TRBV28
clone_size: .
j_call: TRBJ1-4
cdr3_nt: TGTGCCAGCAGTTTAGGGGACCGACCTACGGAAAAACTGTTTTTT
cdr3_aa: CASSLGDRPTEKLFF

d_call: TRBD2
v_call: TRBV7-6
clone_size: .
j_call: TRBJ2-1
cdr3_nt: TGTGCCAGCAGCTTGCTAAGCGGGGAACTGTACAATGAGCAGTTCTTC
cdr3_aa: CASSLLSGELYNEQFF

d_call: TRBD2
v_call: TRBV7-9
clone_size: .
j_call: TRBJ2-7
cdr3_nt: TGTGCCAGCAGCTTAGGACTAGCGGGAGCCGAGCAGTACTTC
cdr3_aa: CASSLGLAGAEQYF

d_call: .
v_call: TRBV28
clone_size: .
j_call: TRBJ1-3
cdr3_nt: TGTGCCAGCAGTTTATTTTCAGGGTCGAACACCATATATTTT
cdr3_aa: CASSLFSGSNTIYF

d_call: .
v_call: TRBV28
clone_size: .
j_call: TRBJ1-5
cdr3_nt: TGTGCCAGCAGTTTACCAGTTAATCAGCCCCAGCATTTT
cdr3_aa: CASSLPVNQPQHF

d_call: .
v_call: TRBV27
clone_size: .
j_call: TRBJ1-1
cdr3_nt: TGTGCCAGCAGTTTAATCGGACAGACGAACACTGAAGCTTTCTTT
cdr3_aa: CASSLIGQTNTEAFF

d_call: .
v_call: TRBV5-6
clone_size: .
j_call: TRBJ1-5
cdr3_nt: TGTGCCAGCAGCTTGTGGGGACGGGAGAATCAGCCCCAGCATTTT
cdr3_aa: CASSLWGRENQPQHF

d_call: TRBD2
v_call: TRBV27
clone_size: .
j_call: TRBJ2-6
cdr3_nt: TGTGCCAGCAGTTTAGTATGGCGGGAGGGCCCTGGGGCCAACGTCCTGACTTTC
cdr3_aa: CASSLVWREGPGANVLTF

d_call: .
v_call: TRBV10-3
clone_size: .
j_call: TRBJ1-1
cdr3_nt: TGTGCCATCAGTGAGGGGGGTTCTGAAGCTTTCTTT
cdr3_aa: CAISEGGSEAFF

d_call: TRBD1
v_call: TRBV7-9
clone_size: .
j_call: TRBJ2-7
cdr3_nt: TGTGCCAGCAGCTCGCAGTACGGGACAGGGGGCTCCTACGAGCAGTACTTC
cdr3_aa: CASSSQYGTGGSYEQYF

d_call: .
v_call: TRBV27
clone_size: .
j_call: TRBJ2-1
cdr3_nt: TGTGCCACCTCTGGGGGGGCGCGGAGGTACAATGAGCAGTTCTTC
cdr3_aa: CATSGGARRYNEQFF

d_call: .
v_call: TRBV27
clone_size: .
j_call: TRBJ1-5
cdr3_nt: TGTGCCAGCAGAGGCTTAGGGCAGCCCCAGCATTTT
cdr3_aa: CASRGLGQPQHF

d_call: .
v_call: TRBV28
clone_size: .
j_call: TRBJ2-1
cdr3_nt: TGTGCCAGCAGTTTGGATCACGGGAGCTCCTACAATGAGCAGTTCTTC
cdr3_aa: CASSLDHGSSYNEQFF

d_call: .
v_call: TRBV6-4
clone_size: .
j_call: TRBJ1-5
cdr3_nt: TGTGCCAGCAGTGATCCCGTCGACAGAGGAGATCAGCCCCAGCATTTT
cdr3_aa: CASSDPVDRGDQPQHF

d_call: .
v_call: TRBV14
clone_size: .
j_call: TRBJ2-7
cdr3_nt: TGTGCCAGCAGCCCTAAGAGAAACACGAACTACGAGCAGTACTTC
cdr3_aa: CASSPKRNTNYEQYF

d_call: .
v_call: TRBV9
clone_size: .
j_call: TRBJ2-3
cdr3_nt: TGTGCCAGCAGCGTAGCAGGGAGTCTCACAGATACGCAGTATTTT
cdr3_aa: CASSVAGSLTDTQYF

d_call: .
v_call: TRBV29-1
clone_size: .
j_call: TRBJ1-1
cdr3_nt: TGCAGCGCCCTCAGTATGAACACTGAAGCTTTCTTT
cdr3_aa: CSALSMNTEAFF

d_call: .
v_call: TRBV29-1
clone_size: once
j_call: TRBJ1-3
cdr3_nt: TGCAGCGCCCGGACGGACTCTGGAAACACCATATATTTT
cdr3_aa: CSARTDSGNTIYF

d_call: .
v_call: TRBV7-2
clone_size: .
j_call: TRBJ2-1
cdr3_nt: TGTGCCAGCAGCTTACTTTACGGGAGCTCCTACAATGAGCAGTTCTTC
cdr3_aa: CASSLLYGSSYNEQFF

d_call: .
v_call: TRBV20-1
clone_size: .
j_call: TRBJ2-7
cdr3_nt: TGCAGTGCTAGGCTGCCTTACGAGCAGTACTTC
cdr3_aa: CSARLPYEQYF

d_call: TRBD2
v_call: TRBV5-6
clone_size: .
j_call: TRBJ2-3
cdr3_nt: TGTGCCAGCAGCCCCCGACTAGCGGGTAGCACAGATACGCAGTATTTT
cdr3_aa: CASSPRLAGSTDTQYF

d_call: TRBD1
v_call: TRBV13
clone_size: .
j_call: TRBJ1-1
cdr3_nt: TGTGCCAGCAGCCCCCCAGGGGGGACTGAAGCTTTCTTT
cdr3_aa: CASSPPGGTEAFF

d_call: TRBD2
v_call: TRBV27
clone_size: .
j_call: TRBJ2-4
cdr3_nt: TGTGCCAGCCCTACCGGGAGGTTGCCCAAAAACATTCAGTACTTC
cdr3_aa: CASPTGRLPKNIQYF

d_call: TRBD2
v_call: TRBV9
clone_size: once
j_call: TRBJ2-7
cdr3_nt: TGTGCCAGCAGCCCAGGGACTAGCGGCACCTACGAGCAGTACTTC
cdr3_aa: CASSPGTSGTYEQYF

d_call: TRBD2
v_call: TRBV5-6
clone_size: .
j_call: TRBJ2-5
cdr3_nt: TGTGCCAGCAGCTTGGCCGCGGGACTAGCGGGAGGAGAGACCCAGTACTTC
cdr3_aa: CASSLAAGLAGGETQYF

d_call: .
v_call: TRBV29-1
clone_size: .
j_call: TRBJ2-7
cdr3_nt: TGCAGCGTTCCCTGGAGGGGGGGCGAGCAGTACTTC
cdr3_aa: CSVPWRGGEQYF

d_call: .
v_call: TRBV11-3
clone_size: .
j_call: TRBJ2-3
cdr3_nt: TGTGCCAGCAGCTCAGCGGGCCCCACAGATACGCAGTATTTT
cdr3_aa: CASSSAGPTDTQYF

d_call: TRBD2
v_call: TRBV29-1
clone_size: .
j_call: TRBJ2-3
cdr3_nt: TGCAGCGTTTTAGGACTAGCGGGAGGATCGAGCACGACAGATACGCAGTATTTT
cdr3_aa: CSVLGLAGGSSTTDTQYF

d_call: TRBD2
v_call: TRBV27
clone_size: .
j_call: TRBJ2-7
cdr3_nt: TGTGCCAGCAGTTTGGGACTAGAATACGAGCAGTACTTC
cdr3_aa: CASSLGLEYEQYF

d_call: .
v_call: TRBV7-9
clone_size: .
j_call: TRBJ2-5
cdr3_nt: TGTGCCAGTGGTCGAGGGGGACAAGAGACCCAGTACTTC
cdr3_aa: CASGRGGQETQYF